These T cell receptor beta chains were read from a single sample in a study of siplizumab effects on memory and regulatory T cells. Repertoires were generated with immunoSEQ multiplex PCR, while TCRdb's copy carries only in-frame clones and drops some. The sample consists of more than 85,000 clones, roughly 94% of them appearing once. The material sequenced was Tregs sorted from blood. These receptors all come from a human donor in good health. CDR3s include the opening cysteine and the closing phenylalanine or tryptophan. A D gene is named only where the DNA matches it firmly.

d_gene: .; j_gene: TRBJ1-2; v_gene: TRBV19; CDR3aa: CASSIGGRRRYGYTF; CDR3nt: TGTGCCAGTAGTATAGGAGGGAGGCGTCGCTATGGCTACACCTTC
d_gene: .; j_gene: TRBJ2-7; v_gene: TRBV11-2; CDR3aa: CASSQNHEQYF; CDR3nt: TGTGCCAGCAGCCAGAACCACGAGCAGTACTTC
d_gene: .; j_gene: TRBJ1-4; v_gene: TRBV14; CDR3aa: CASSQVPGGAANEKLFF; CDR3nt: TGTGCCAGCAGCCAAGTTCCCGGAGGAGCAGCTAATGAAAAACTGTTTTTT
d_gene: .; j_gene: TRBJ1-2; v_gene: TRBV5-1; CDR3aa: CASSLVTANYGYTF; CDR3nt: TGCGCCAGCAGCTTGGTCACGGCTAACTATGGCTACACCTTC
d_gene: TRBD1; j_gene: TRBJ1-4; v_gene: TRBV4-2; CDR3aa: CASSRGGQGAGWGSKLFF; CDR3nt: TGTGCCAGCAGCCGAGGGGGTCAGGGGGCAGGTTGGGGATCGAAACTGTTTTTT
d_gene: .; j_gene: TRBJ1-2; v_gene: TRBV30; CDR3aa: CAWASFTGSGGYTF; CDR3nt: TGTGCCTGGGCTTCTTTTACAGGGTCCGGCGGCTACACCTTC
d_gene: .; j_gene: TRBJ1-2; v_gene: TRBV28; CDR3aa: CASSLLRGGSNYGYTF; CDR3nt: TGTGCCAGCAGTTTACTTAGGGGGGGCTCTAACTATGGCTACACCTTC
d_gene: TRBD1; j_gene: TRBJ2-2; v_gene: TRBV15; CDR3aa: CATGQGLNTGELFF; CDR3nt: TGTGCCACAGGACAGGGATTGAACACCGGGGAGCTGTTTTTT
d_gene: .; j_gene: TRBJ2-3; v_gene: TRBV9; CDR3aa: CASSPPLATQYF; CDR3nt: TGTGCCAGCAGCCCCCCGCTTGCCACGCAGTATTTT
d_gene: .; j_gene: TRBJ2-3; v_gene: TRBV10-3; CDR3aa: CAISSGVGTDTQYF; CDR3nt: TGTGCCATCAGTTCTGGAGTGGGCACAGATACGCAGTATTTT
d_gene: TRBD1; j_gene: TRBJ1-6; v_gene: TRBV28; CDR3aa: CASSQTGDMSPLHF; CDR3nt: TGTGCCAGCAGCCAGACAGGGGATATGTCACCCCTCCACTTT
d_gene: .; j_gene: TRBJ2-5; v_gene: TRBV19; CDR3aa: CASSIRGYQETQYF; CDR3nt: TGTGCCAGTAGTATTCGGGGGTACCAAGAGACCCAGTACTTC
d_gene: TRBD2; j_gene: TRBJ2-1; v_gene: TRBV5-4; CDR3aa: CASSPGGTGLGQFF; CDR3nt: TGTGCCAGCAGCCCGGGAGGGACGGGGCTCGGGCAGTTCTTC
d_gene: .; j_gene: TRBJ1-1; v_gene: TRBV18; CDR3aa: CASFPNAGVWTEAFF; CDR3nt: TGTGCCAGCTTTCCCAACGCAGGGGTATGGACTGAAGCTTTCTTT
d_gene: .; j_gene: TRBJ1-2; v_gene: TRBV5-1; CDR3aa: CASSREGGDYGYTF; CDR3nt: TGCGCCAGCAGCAGGGAGGGGGGAGACTATGGCTACACCTTC
d_gene: .; j_gene: TRBJ1-2; v_gene: TRBV5-1; CDR3aa: CASSTRGSYTF; CDR3nt: TGCGCCAGCAGCACTAGAGGAAGCTACACCTTC
d_gene: .; j_gene: TRBJ2-6; v_gene: TRBV19; CDR3aa: CASSWSSGSSGANVLTF; CDR3nt: TGTGCCAGTAGTTGGTCAAGCGGAAGCTCTGGGGCCAACGTCCTGACTTTC
d_gene: .; j_gene: TRBJ2-7; v_gene: TRBV30; CDR3aa: CAWSVGGARRIGYEQYF; CDR3nt: TGTGCCTGGAGTGTAGGTGGAGCCCGGCGAATTGGTTACGAGCAGTACTTC
d_gene: TRBD1; j_gene: TRBJ2-2; v_gene: TRBV12-5; CDR3aa: CASGLGTGTATGELFF; CDR3nt: TGTGCTAGTGGTTTGGGGACCGGGACAGCGACCGGGGAGCTGTTTTTT
d_gene: TRBD2; j_gene: TRBJ2-3; v_gene: TRBV11-3; CDR3aa: CASSEDGGAQYF; CDR3nt: TGTGCCAGCAGCGAAGACGGGGGGGCGCAGTATTTT
d_gene: .; j_gene: TRBJ2-7; v_gene: TRBV10-3; CDR3aa: CAISERGSSYEQYF; CDR3nt: TGTGCCATCAGTGAACGGGGAAGCTCCTACGAGCAGTACTTC
d_gene: .; j_gene: TRBJ1-1; v_gene: TRBV2; CDR3aa: CASSEVSSGVMNTEAFF; CDR3nt: TGTGCCAGCAGTGAAGTTTCCTCTGGGGTCATGAACACTGAAGCTTTCTTT
d_gene: .; j_gene: TRBJ2-2; v_gene: TRBV7-3; CDR3aa: CASSLSSSGELFF; CDR3nt: TGTGCCAGCAGCTTATCCTCTTCCGGGGAGCTGTTTTTT